A single TCR beta chain is shown here with its context. Its antigen is not known. These data come from a study of T cell repertoires and HLA-DP antigens. Study as a whole: Average DNA input: approximately 230 ng for CD137+CD4+ sorts, approximately 1,300 ng pre-culture.

Germline lookup yields CDR1 ENHRY and CDR2 SYGVKD. The CDR3 contains 14 residues. Trimming removed 7 bases at V and 4 bases at J, with 13 bases between. Negative selection yielded untouched CD4+ T cells of average about 98% purity. Purity of the untouched CD4+ T cells was about 98%. For pre-culture CD4+ samples, the target was approximately 200,000 T cell genomes. Clones were sequenced by immunoSEQ multiplex PCR, and TCRdb holds only the in-frame ones, with some missing. The profile shows around 100,000 clones, around 92% of them singletons. This rearrangement joins TRBV10-3 to TRBJ2-2; no firm D call. The sequence derives from a woman in her late teens or twenties in good health and CMV-seronegative. Specimen: CD4+ T cells from PBMCs. This CDR3 reads CAIKVHITTGELFF. CDR3 nucleotide sequence: TGTGCCATCAAGGTTCACATCACCACCGGGGAGCTGTTTTTT.